This T cell receptor beta chain appears in the sequencing data of a study of blood T cell repertoires in COVID-19 (dated by TCRdb to the early 2020s). About the full investigation: Samples from collaborators originated in the United States, Italy and Spain and spanned both the acute and convalescent phases of COVID-19. The prospective study material was composed of cDNA or gDNA derived from T cells, B-cell-depleted T cells, or PBMCs. Deeply sampled blood TCRbeta repertoires from subjects exposed to, actively infected with, or recovered from COVID-19 were included in the dataset. A freely available public database, intended as a resource for researchers studying the immune response to SARS-CoV-2, is where the repertoires were released. The samples were drawn from the first 160 participants of the ongoing ImmuneRACE study and from 950 to 1,500 subjects provided by 6 global collaborators. A de-identified subject ID, COVID-19 status, age in years and sex were almost always included in the sample metadata. Where available, HLA class I and class II types were taken from metadata supplied by the sample provider and were not determined by assay-based typing.

As regards this clone: It lacks a known antigen. The sample holds no much larger clone one base away, and base qualities are not on file.

Each collaborating institution followed its own protocols to collect whole blood in K2EDTA tubes. For TCRbeta analysis, collaborators shipped samples as frozen whole blood, isolated PBMCs, or DNA extracted from either of those sample types. TCRbeta CDR3 regions were amplified from genomic DNA using the immunoSEQ Assay, a bias-controlled multiplex PCR. Regarding the original processing steps: Nucleated cell counts per sample were estimated from amplification of reference gene primers within the assay. To quantify the absolute abundance of each unique TCRbeta CDR3 rearrangement, sequence reads were collapsed and filtered. For each sample, productive Simpson clonality was calculated as the square root of Simpson's diversity index over productive rearrangements. TCRdb obtained this table from immuneACCESS and retained in-frame rearrangements with V and J assigned. These tables miss some clones; where compared with another copy, unresolved V genes account for less than half of the shortfall, and the remainder is unexplained. V and J calls and clone size follow that table, whereas D and trimming were derived from the DNA. This sample holds about 220,000 clones; over 60% were observed only once. The ten top clones hold 5.5% to 8.5% of the sample.

Study-wide findings and limitations: The quantity of clinical and demographic metadata differed by source and by participant and was supplied without curation.

Trimming at the junction amounts to 2 bases on V and 1 base on J, and the germline ends lie 9 bases apart. The germline V gene specifies MGHRA as CDR1 and YSYEKL as CDR2. Including the terminal cysteine and phenylalanine, the CDR3 comprises 15 residues. The DNA shown is the 45-base CDR3, in frame from base 1. Sequenced sample: peripheral blood. The sequence joins TRBV4-1 to TRBJ1-3; too little of a D gene remains to name it. This TCR came from a woman aged 70-85 years with acute or convalescent COVID-19. The DNA reads as follows: TGCGCCAGCAGCCAAATGGAGTTATCTGGAAACACCATATATTTT. It specifies CASSQMELSGNTIYF.